This TCR beta chain was captured in a study of T cells after yellow fever vaccination. Using its own MiXCR run on the 5' RACE reads, TCRdb lists one record per CDR3 protein. Counted here are around 350,000 distinct CDR3 sequences, 11% occurring once; the ten biggest clones make up roughly 18%. V shed 2 bases and J shed 7 bases, with 6 bases lying between them. Germline-derived CDR1 and CDR2 are SGHTA and FQGNSA. The CDR3 runs 13 residues. This clonotype was seen ten or more times. Sequenced material: PBMCs, taken on the day of the first yellow fever vaccination. The chain joins TRBV7-2 to TRBJ1-6; maybe TRBD1 (5 bases). This sequence originates from a man aged 18-30 years who received the YFV17D yellow fever vaccine. The CDR3 protein is CASSLQGNSPLHF. The DNA for the CDR3 is TGTGCCAGCAGCTTACAGGGCAATTCACCCCTCCACTTT. Filled out from reference TRBV7-2 and TRBJ1-6, the complete variable domain reads GAGVSQSPSNKVTEKGKDVELRCDPISGHTALYWYRQSLGQGLEFLIYFQGNSAPDKSGLPSDRFSAERTGGSVSTLTIQRTQQEDSAVYLCASSLQGNSPLHFGNGTRLTVT.